This note documents a single TCR beta chain sequence. Its target is unknown. Since all of the isolated RNA was reverse transcribed, expressed TCRB transcripts were what got sequenced. Sequenced by immunoSEQ multiplex PCR; TCRdb stores in-frame clones only, minus some. Among about 230,000 clones listed, more than 9% were seen once. This specimen belongs to a study of beta chain features in type 1 diabetes. Study findings and constraints: No resolution was reached here on whether HLA type influences TCRB rearrangement.

V trimming: 5 bases; J trimming: 8 bases; junction bases outside the gene matches: 4. The CDR3 has 12 residues. The germline V gene encodes CDR1 MNHNS and CDR2 SASEGT. The source material was naive CD4+ T cells from blood. The rearrangement joins TRBV6-1 to TRBJ1-2; 8 nucleotides line up with TRBD1. The sequence derives from a woman between 18 and 29 years old in good health. DNA for the CDR3: TGTGCCAGCAGTTATACAGGGGGAGGCTACACCTTC. Translated, it gives CASSYTGGGYTF.